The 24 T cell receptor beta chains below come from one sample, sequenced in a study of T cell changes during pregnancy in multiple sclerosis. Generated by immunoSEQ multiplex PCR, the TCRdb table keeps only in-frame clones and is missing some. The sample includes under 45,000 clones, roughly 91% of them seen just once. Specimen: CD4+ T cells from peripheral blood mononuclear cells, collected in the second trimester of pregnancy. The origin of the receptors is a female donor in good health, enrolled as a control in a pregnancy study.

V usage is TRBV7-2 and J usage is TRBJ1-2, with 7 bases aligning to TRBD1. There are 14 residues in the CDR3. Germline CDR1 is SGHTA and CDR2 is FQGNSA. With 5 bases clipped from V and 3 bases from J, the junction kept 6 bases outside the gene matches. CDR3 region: CASSHRGLDYGYTF. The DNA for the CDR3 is TGTGCCAGCAGCCACAGGGGATTGGACTATGGCTACACCTTC.

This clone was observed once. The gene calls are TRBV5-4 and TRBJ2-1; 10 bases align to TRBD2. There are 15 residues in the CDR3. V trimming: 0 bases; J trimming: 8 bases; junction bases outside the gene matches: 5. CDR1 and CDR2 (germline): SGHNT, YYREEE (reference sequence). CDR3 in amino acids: CASSLVPSGSDEQFF. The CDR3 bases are TGTGCCAGCAGCTTGGTCCCTAGCGGGAGCGATGAGCAGTTCTTC.

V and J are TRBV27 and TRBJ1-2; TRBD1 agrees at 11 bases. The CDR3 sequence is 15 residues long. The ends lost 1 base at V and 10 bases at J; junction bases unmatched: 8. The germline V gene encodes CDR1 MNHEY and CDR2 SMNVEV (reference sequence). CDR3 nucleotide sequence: TGTGCCAGCAGTTTATTGGGGACAGGGGGAACTCCCTACACCTTC. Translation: CASSLLGTGGTPYTF.

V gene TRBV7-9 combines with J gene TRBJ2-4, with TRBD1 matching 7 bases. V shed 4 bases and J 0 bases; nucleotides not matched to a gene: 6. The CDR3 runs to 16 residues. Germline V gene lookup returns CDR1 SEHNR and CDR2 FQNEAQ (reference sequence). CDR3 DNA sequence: TGTGCCAGCAGCTCTGGGACAGTTATAGCCAAAAACATTCAGTACTTC. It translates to CASSSGTVIAKNIQYF. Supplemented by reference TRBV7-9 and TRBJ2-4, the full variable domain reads DTGVSQNPRHKITKRGQNVTFRCDPISEHNRLYWYRQTLGQGPEFLTYFQNEAQLEKSRLLSDRFSAERPKGSFSTLEIQRTEQGDSAMYLCASSSGTVIAKNIQYFGAGTRLSVL.

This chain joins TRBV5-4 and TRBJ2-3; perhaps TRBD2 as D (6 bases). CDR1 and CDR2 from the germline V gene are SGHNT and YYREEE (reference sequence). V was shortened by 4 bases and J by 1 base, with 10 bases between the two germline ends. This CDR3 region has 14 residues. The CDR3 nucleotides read TGTGCCAGCAGCACTACGGGGGGCACAGATACGCAGTATTTT. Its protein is CASSTTGGTDTQYF. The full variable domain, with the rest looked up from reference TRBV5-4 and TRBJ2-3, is ETGVTQSPTHLIKTRGQQVTLRCSSQSGHNTVSWYQQALGQGPQFIFQYYREEENGRGNFPPRFSGLQFPNYSSELNVNALELDDSALYLCASSTTGGTDTQYFGPGTRLTVL.

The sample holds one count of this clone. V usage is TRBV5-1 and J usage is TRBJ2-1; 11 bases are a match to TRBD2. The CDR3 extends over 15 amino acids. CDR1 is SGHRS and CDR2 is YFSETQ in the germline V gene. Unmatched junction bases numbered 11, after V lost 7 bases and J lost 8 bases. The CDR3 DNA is TGCGCCAGCGGGGGACTAGCGGATCGCCAGGATGAGCAGTTCTTC. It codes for CASGGLADRQDEQFF.

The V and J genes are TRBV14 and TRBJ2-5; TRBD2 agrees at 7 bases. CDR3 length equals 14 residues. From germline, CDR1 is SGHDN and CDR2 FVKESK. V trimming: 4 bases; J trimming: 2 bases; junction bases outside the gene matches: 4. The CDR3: CASSPLAVQETQYF. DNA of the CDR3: TGTGCCAGCAGCCCCCTAGCGGTACAAGAGACCCAGTACTTC.

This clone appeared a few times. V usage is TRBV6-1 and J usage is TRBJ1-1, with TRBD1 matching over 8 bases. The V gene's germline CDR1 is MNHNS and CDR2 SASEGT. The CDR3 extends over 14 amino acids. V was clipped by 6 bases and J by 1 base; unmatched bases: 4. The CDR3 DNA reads TGTGCCAGCAGCTCCGGGACAGGGAACACTGAAGCTTTCTTT. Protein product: CASSSGTGNTEAFF.

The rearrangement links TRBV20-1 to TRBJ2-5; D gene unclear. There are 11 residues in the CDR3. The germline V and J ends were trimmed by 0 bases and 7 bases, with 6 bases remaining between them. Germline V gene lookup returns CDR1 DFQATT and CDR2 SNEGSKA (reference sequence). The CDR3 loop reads CSARDLPTQYF. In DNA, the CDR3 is TGCAGTGCTAGAGACCTCCCGACCCAGTACTTC.

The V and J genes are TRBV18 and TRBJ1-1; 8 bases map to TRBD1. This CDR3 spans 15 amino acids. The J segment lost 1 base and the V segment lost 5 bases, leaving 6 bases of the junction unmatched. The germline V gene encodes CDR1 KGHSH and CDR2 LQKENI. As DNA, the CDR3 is TGTGCCAGCTCAACGACCGACAGGGGGAACACTGAAGCTTTCTTT. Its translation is CASSTTDRGNTEAFF.

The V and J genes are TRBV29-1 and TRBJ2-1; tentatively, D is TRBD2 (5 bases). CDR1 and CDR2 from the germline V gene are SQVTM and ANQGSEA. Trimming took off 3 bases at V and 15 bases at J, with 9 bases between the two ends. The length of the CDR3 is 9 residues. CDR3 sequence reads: CSVDPEGFF. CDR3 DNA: TGCAGCGTTGACCCCGAGGGGTTCTTC.

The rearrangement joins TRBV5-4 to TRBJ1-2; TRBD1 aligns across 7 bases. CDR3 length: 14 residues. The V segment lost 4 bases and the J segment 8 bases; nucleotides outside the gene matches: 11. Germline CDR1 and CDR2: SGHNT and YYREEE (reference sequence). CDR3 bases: TGTGCCAGCAGCGACGACAGGGCGAAGCAGGGCTACACCTTC. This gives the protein CASSDDRAKQGYTF.

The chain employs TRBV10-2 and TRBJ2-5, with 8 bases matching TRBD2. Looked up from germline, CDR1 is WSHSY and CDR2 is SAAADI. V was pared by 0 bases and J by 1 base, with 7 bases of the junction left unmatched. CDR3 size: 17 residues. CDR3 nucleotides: TGCGCCAGCAGTGAGTCAGGGACTAGTTATTTCCAAGAGACCCAGTACTTC. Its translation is CASSESGTSYFQETQYF.

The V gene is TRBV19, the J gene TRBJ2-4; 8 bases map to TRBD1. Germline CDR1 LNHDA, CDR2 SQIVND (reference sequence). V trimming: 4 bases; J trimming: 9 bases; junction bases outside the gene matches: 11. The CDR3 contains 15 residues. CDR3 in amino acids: CASSTLSGQGGIQYF. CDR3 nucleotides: TGTGCCAGTAGTACGCTATCAGGACAGGGCGGCATTCAGTACTTC.

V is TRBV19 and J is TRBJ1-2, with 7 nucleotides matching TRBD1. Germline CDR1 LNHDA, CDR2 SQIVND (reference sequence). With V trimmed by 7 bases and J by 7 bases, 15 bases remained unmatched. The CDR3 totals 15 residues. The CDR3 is CASNGGGINYGGYTF. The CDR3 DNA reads TGTGCCAGTAATGGAGGGGGCATCAATTATGGTGGCTACACCTTC.

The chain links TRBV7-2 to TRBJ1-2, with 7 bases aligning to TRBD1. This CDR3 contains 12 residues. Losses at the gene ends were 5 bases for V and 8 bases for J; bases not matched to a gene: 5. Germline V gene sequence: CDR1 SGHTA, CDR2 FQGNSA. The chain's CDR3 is CASSPTGMGYTF. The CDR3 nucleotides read TGTGCCAGCAGCCCGACAGGGATGGGCTACACCTTC.

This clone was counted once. The CDR3 here is CASSEAPRDTEAFF. The DNA for the CDR3 is TGTGCCAGCAGTGAAGCGCCCAGGGACACTGAAGCTTTCTTT. This chain uses TRBV6-1 with TRBJ1-1; possibly TRBD1 for D (5 bases). This CDR3 has 14 residues. V was cut by 0 bases and J by 3 bases, with 8 bases left in between. Germline values: CDR1 MNHNS, CDR2 SASEGT.

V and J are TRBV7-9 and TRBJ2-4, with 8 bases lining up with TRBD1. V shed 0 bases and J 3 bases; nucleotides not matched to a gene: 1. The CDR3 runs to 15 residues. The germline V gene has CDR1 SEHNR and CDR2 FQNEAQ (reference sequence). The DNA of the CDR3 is TGTGCCAGCAGCTTAGCAACAGGGGGCAAAAACATTCAGTACTTC. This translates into CASSLATGGKNIQYF.

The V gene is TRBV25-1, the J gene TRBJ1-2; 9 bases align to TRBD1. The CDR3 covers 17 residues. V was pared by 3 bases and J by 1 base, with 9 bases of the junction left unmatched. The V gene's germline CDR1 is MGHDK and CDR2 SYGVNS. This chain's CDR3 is CASSDLRPGQGNYGYTF. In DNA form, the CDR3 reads TGTGCCAGCAGTGACCTCCGTCCGGGACAGGGTAACTATGGCTACACCTTC.

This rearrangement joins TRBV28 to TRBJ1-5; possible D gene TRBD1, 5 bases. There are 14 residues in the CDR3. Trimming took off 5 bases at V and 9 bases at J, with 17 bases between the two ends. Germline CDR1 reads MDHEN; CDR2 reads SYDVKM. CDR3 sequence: CASSRRVTSRPQHF. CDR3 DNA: TGTGCCAGCAGTCGCAGGGTAACCAGTCGGCCCCAGCATTTT.

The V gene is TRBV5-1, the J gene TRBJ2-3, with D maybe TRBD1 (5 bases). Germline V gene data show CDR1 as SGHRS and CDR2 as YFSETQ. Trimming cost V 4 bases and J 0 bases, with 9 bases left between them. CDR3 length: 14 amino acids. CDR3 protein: CASSGASSTDTQYF. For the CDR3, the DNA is TGCGCCAGCAGCGGGGCTAGTAGCACAGATACGCAGTATTTT.

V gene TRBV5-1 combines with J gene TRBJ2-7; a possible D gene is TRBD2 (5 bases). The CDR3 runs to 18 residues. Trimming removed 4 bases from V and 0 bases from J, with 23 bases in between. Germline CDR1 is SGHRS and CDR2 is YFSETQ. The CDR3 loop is CASSPVGLVRDSSYEQYF. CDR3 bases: TGCGCCAGCAGCCCGGTGGGCTTAGTCCGGGATAGCTCCTACGAGCAGTACTTC.

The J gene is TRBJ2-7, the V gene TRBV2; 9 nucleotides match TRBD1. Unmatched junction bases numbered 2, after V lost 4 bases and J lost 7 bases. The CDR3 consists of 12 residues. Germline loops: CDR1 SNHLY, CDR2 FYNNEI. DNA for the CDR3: TGTGCCAGCAGTGGACAGGGGGTTGAGCAGTACTTC. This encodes CASSGQGVEQYF.

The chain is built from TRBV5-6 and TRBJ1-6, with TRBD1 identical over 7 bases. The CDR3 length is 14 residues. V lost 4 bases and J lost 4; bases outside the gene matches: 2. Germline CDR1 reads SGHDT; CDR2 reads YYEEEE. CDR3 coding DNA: TGTGCCAGCAGCCGGGACAGATATAATTCACCCCTCCACTTT. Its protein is CASSRDRYNSPLHF. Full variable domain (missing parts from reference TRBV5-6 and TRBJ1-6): DAGVTQSPTHLIKTRGQQVTLRCSPKSGHDTVSWYQQALGQGPQFIFQYYEEEERQRGNFPDRFSGHQFPNYSSELNVNALLLGDSALYLCASSRDRYNSPLHFGNGTRLTVT.